These T cell receptor beta chains were read from a single sample in a study of blood T cell repertoires in COVID-19. Assay used: immunoSEQ multiplex PCR; TCRdb lists only in-frame clones, some missing. The data contain 350,000 to 450,000 clones, more than 70% of them singletons. Sample: peripheral blood. All receptors come from a middle-aged man with acute or convalescent COVID-19. Each CDR3 is given with its conserved first and last residue. The D gene is left open where the match is weak. Some rows have no size entry. The others give once, few or many, or a class for an expanded clone.

V gene,clone size,D gene,J gene,CDR3 DNA,CDR3 protein
TRBV11-2,NA,TRBD1,TRBJ2-1,TGTGCCAGCAGAGCCGCCGGGACAGGGGCAAATGAGCAGTTCTTC,CASRAAGTGANEQFF
TRBV28,NA,NA,TRBJ2-1,TGTGCCAGCAGTTTTCGGGACCTAGCGCTAGATGAGCAGTTCTTC,CASSFRDLALDEQFF
TRBV7-8,NA,TRBD2,TRBJ2-5,TGTGCCAGCAGCACTCGACTAGCGGCCTCTAAAGAGACCCAGTACTTC,CASSTRLAASKETQYF
TRBV28,NA,NA,TRBJ1-1,TGTGCCAGCAGTACTCCCCCGGGACCCAGGTCGAGGGGGACTGAAGCTTTCTTT,CASSTPPGPRSRGTEAFF
TRBV7-8,NA,TRBD1,TRBJ2-1,TGTGCCAGCAGCACGACCTCGGGACAGGGATTGGTGTTCTTC,CASSTTSGQGLVFF
TRBV9,NA,TRBD1,TRBJ2-5,TGTGCCAGCAGCTTCCGGGACAGGGAGGTGGAGACCCAGTACTTC,CASSFRDREVETQYF
TRBV6-5,NA,TRBD2,TRBJ2-7,TGTGCCAGCACTCCGGGACTAGCGGGCTACGAGCAGTACTTC,CASTPGLAGYEQYF
TRBV2,NA,NA,TRBJ2-4,TGTGCCAGTTATCCGCCACTAGCCAAAAACATTCAGTACTTC,CASYPPLAKNIQYF
TRBV28,NA,TRBD1,TRBJ1-1,TGTGCCAGCATCGACAGGGACAAAGGTGAAGCTTTCTTT,CASIDRDKGEAFF
TRBV11-2,NA,TRBD1,TRBJ2-7,TGTGCCAGCAGCTTAATTTACACCGGACAGGGAGGCGAGCAGTACTTC,CASSLIYTGQGGEQYF
TRBV24-1,NA,NA,TRBJ1-5,TGTGCCACCAGTGATTTACGGGAGCCTGGTCAGCCCCAGCATTTT,CATSDLREPGQPQHF
TRBV7-3,NA,NA,TRBJ2-7,TGTGCCAGCAGCTTATTTGGGGCCAGCTCCTACGAGCAGTACTTC,CASSLFGASSYEQYF
TRBV5-1,NA,NA,TRBJ2-7,TGCGCCAGCAGCTTTGAGGGAGAGAACTACGAGCAGTACTTC,CASSFEGENYEQYF
TRBV4-2,NA,TRBD2,TRBJ2-3,TGTGCCAGCAGCCCGGGACTAGCGGGAGGGCCAGATACGCAGTATTTT,CASSPGLAGGPDTQYF
TRBV19,NA,TRBD1,TRBJ2-1,TGTGCCAGTACCCAGGGACAGGGGGAACACAATGAGCAGTTCTTC,CASTQGQGEHNEQFF
TRBV5-4,NA,TRBD2,TRBJ2-1,TGTGCCAGCAGCTTGTCTAGCGGGGGTTACAATGAGCAGTTCTTC,CASSLSSGGYNEQFF
TRBV14,NA,NA,TRBJ2-3,TGTGCCAGCAGCCATAGGGGAAGAGGCACAGATACGCAGTATTTT,CASSHRGRGTDTQYF
TRBV9,NA,NA,TRBJ1-3,TGTGCCAGCAGCCCCAGGGGCTTGGCTGGAAACACCATATATTTT,CASSPRGLAGNTIYF
TRBV19,few,TRBD1,TRBJ2-7,TGTGCCACGGGACAGGGATGGTACGAGCAGTACTTC,CATGQGWYEQYF
TRBV27,NA,TRBD1,TRBJ1-1,TGTGCCAGCAGTTTCGACAGGGGAGATGAAGCTTTCTTT,CASSFDRGDEAFF
TRBV4-1,few,TRBD1,TRBJ1-2,TGCGCCAGCAGCCAAGGTCAAGGCGGACAGGTCGAGGGCTACACCTTC,CASSQGQGGQVEGYTF
TRBV5-1,once,NA,TRBJ1-4,TGCGCCAGCAGCTTGGGAGGCAGCACCACAACTAATGAAAAACTGTTTTTT,CASSLGGSTTTNEKLFF
TRBV27,NA,NA,TRBJ1-2,TGTGCCAGCAGTCAACGGGGGGACTATGGCTACACCTTC,CASSQRGDYGYTF
TRBV6-4,medium-sized,NA,TRBJ2-2,TGTGCCAGCAGTGAAGGGGACACCGGGGAGCTGTTTTTT,CASSEGDTGELFF
TRBV5-5,NA,NA,TRBJ1-1,TGTGCCAGCAGCTTAGGAAACAGGAGAAACACTGAAGCTTTCTTT,CASSLGNRRNTEAFF
TRBV5-1,NA,NA,TRBJ2-5,TGCGCCAGCAGCGTTACAGGGACAGAGACCCAGTACTTC,CASSVTGTETQYF
TRBV5-1,NA,TRBD2,TRBJ2-3,TGCGCCAGCAGCTTGGCTGCTGGAAGCGGGAGAGCGGATACGCAGTATTTT,CASSLAAGSGRADTQYF
TRBV20-1,once,NA,TRBJ2-7,TGCAGTGCCTCACAGGGTGTGGAGCAGTACTTC,CSASQGVEQYF
TRBV27,many,NA,TRBJ1-6,TGTGCCAGCAGTTGGCGGGGGCTAAATAATTCACCCCTCCACTTT,CASSWRGLNNSPLHF
TRBV5-1,NA,NA,TRBJ1-2,TGCGCCAGCAGCTTGGAAGAAATGCGAAGCGGCTACACCTTC,CASSLEEMRSGYTF
TRBV5-5,few,NA,TRBJ1-4,TGTGCCAGCAGCTTTGGTGGGGGGGTTAATGAAAAACTGTTTTTT,CASSFGGGVNEKLFF
TRBV27,NA,NA,TRBJ2-1,TGTGCCAGCAGTTGGGGGGAGGCTGGTCTGTTCTTC,CASSWGEAGLFF
TRBV2,NA,NA,TRBJ1-5,TGTGCCAGCAGTGGTGGGCTGAATAGCAATCAGCCCCAGCATTTT,CASSGGLNSNQPQHF
TRBV7-9,NA,TRBD2,TRBJ2-1,TGTGCCAGCAGCCCCCAACAGCGGGAGGGCCTCTACAATGAGCAGTTCTTC,CASSPQQREGLYNEQFF
TRBV3-1/TRBV3-2,NA,NA,TRBJ1-1,TGTGCCAGCAGGCTCTCGCGGAACACTGAAGCTTTCTTT,CASRLSRNTEAFF
TRBV18,NA,TRBD1,TRBJ1-5,TGTGCCAGCTCACCATCCACAGGGGATCAGCCCCAGCATTTT,CASSPSTGDQPQHF
TRBV19,NA,TRBD2,TRBJ2-1,TGTGCCAGTAGTCCCCGGGGTAGCGGGAAGAGCTCCTACAATGAGCAGTTCTTC,CASSPRGSGKSSYNEQFF
TRBV5-1,NA,TRBD1,TRBJ1-3,TGCGCCAGCAGCTTCCGGACAGGAGAGACTGGAAACACCATATATTTT,CASSFRTGETGNTIYF
TRBV25-1,NA,TRBD2,TRBJ2-1,TGTGCCAGCAGTGCAGCGGGAGTAAAACATGAGCAGTTCTTC,CASSAAGVKHEQFF
TRBV5-1,NA,NA,TRBJ2-3,TGCGCCAGCAGCTTGGAATTAGCGGACACAGATACGCAGTATTTT,CASSLELADTDTQYF
TRBV11-2,once,TRBD2,TRBJ2-7,TGTGCCAGCAGCTTAGATCCTAGCGGCTTCTCCTACGAGCAGTACTTC,CASSLDPSGFSYEQYF
TRBV6-5,NA,TRBD2,TRBJ2-7,TGTGCCAGCAGCCGGGGGGGCGGGGACTACGAGCAGTACTTC,CASSRGGGDYEQYF
TRBV30,NA,NA,TRBJ1-1,TGTGCCTGGAGTCAGGGCAGAGCGAACACTGAAGCTTTCTTT,CAWSQGRANTEAFF
TRBV11-2,NA,TRBD1,TRBJ1-1,TGTGCCAGCAGCCCTGGGACAGACACTGAAGCTTTCTTT,CASSPGTDTEAFF
TRBV7-9,once,NA,TRBJ1-5,TGTGCCAGCAGCTTAGACTCAGCGGTTCAGCCCCAGCATTTT,CASSLDSAVQPQHF
TRBV4-3,once,TRBD1,TRBJ2-3,TGCGCCAGCAGCCTCGGCGCGAGACAGGGTGGAGATACGCAGTATTTT,CASSLGARQGGDTQYF
TRBV4-3,NA,TRBD2,TRBJ2-3,TGCGCCAGCAGCCAAGGGAGCGGGGGACACCACACAGATACGCAGTATTTT,CASSQGSGGHHTDTQYF
TRBV28,NA,NA,TRBJ2-1,TGTGCCAGCAGTTTAGGACACTTCTATGAGCAGTTCTTC,CASSLGHFYEQFF
TRBV19,NA,TRBD2,TRBJ2-2,TGTGCCAGTAGTATGGGAGCTAGCGGGGCAAACACCGGGGAGCTGTTTTTT,CASSMGASGANTGELFF
TRBV19,once,NA,TRBJ2-6,TGTGCCAGTAGTATTTATCAGGGCTCTGGGGCCAACGTCCTGACTTTC,CASSIYQGSGANVLTF
TRBV7-3,NA,NA,TRBJ1-1,TGTGCCAGCAGCTTACCGGAAACAGGAACCGAAGCTTTCTTT,CASSLPETGTEAFF
TRBV6-5,NA,NA,TRBJ1-1,TGTGCCAGCAACAAATTGGGACACTGGAACACTGAAGCTTTCTTT,CASNKLGHWNTEAFF
TRBV28,NA,TRBD1,TRBJ1-1,TGTGCCAGCAGTCAAATACCGGGACAGGGGAACACTGAAGCTTTCTTT,CASSQIPGQGNTEAFF
TRBV12-3/TRBV12-4,NA,NA,TRBJ1-6,TGTGCCAGCTCGTACTCCTATAATTCACCCCTCCACTTT,CASSYSYNSPLHF